A single sample gave rise to the 20 T cell receptor beta chains below, sequenced in a study of T cell repertoires in cytomegalovirus infection. TCRdb fed the reads into MiXCR, producing one record per CDR3 protein. The table has 100,000 or so distinct CDR3 sequences, 16% seen once. Sequenced: PBMCs. These receptors were collected from a human donor in good health (CMV status not recorded). Some clones in this sample may be carry-over from other donors' samples.

The chain is built from TRBV7-8 and TRBJ2-7, with D possibly TRBD1 on 5 matching bases. The CDR3 has 14 amino acids. V lost 4 bases and J lost 5, with 15 bases in between. Germline V CDR1 and CDR2: SGHVS, FQNEAQ. CDR3 in DNA: TGTGCCAGCAGCTCCATGAGTGGCAGGGACGAGCAGTACTTC. It specifies CASSSMSGRDEQYF.

Only a few counts were recorded for this clonotype. This chain uses TRBV28 with TRBJ1-5, with a possible D match to TRBD1 (5 bases). This CDR3 has 15 amino acids. V was cut by 7 bases and J by 3 bases, with 16 bases left in between. Germline-derived CDR1 and CDR2 are MDHEN and SYDVKM. In nucleotides, the CDR3 is TGTGCCAGCAACCCTCGGGGGACCTACAATCAGCCCCAGCATTTT. It codes for CASNPRGTYNQPQHF.

This chain connects TRBV28 to TRBJ1-5; D call uncertain. Germline-derived CDR1 and CDR2 are MDHEN and SYDVKM. The CDR3 runs 12 residues. Trimming removed 6 bases at V and 3 bases at J, with 6 bases between. The CDR3 spells CASSPDNQPQHF. CDR3 sequence (DNA): TGTGCCAGCAGCCCTGACAATCAGCCCCAGCATTTT.

This clonotype was picked up many times. The chain joins TRBV12-3 or TRBV12-4 to TRBJ1-2; D possibly corresponds to TRBD1 (6 bases). The V end was cut by 7 bases, the J end by 2 bases, with 14 bases between. This CDR3 region has 14 residues. CDR3 sequence: CASNPQGPNYGYTF. The CDR3 bases are TGTGCCAGCAACCCTCAGGGGCCAAACTATGGCTACACCTTC.

The rearrangement links TRBV6-6 to TRBJ1-3; no definite D call. V gave up 6 bases and J gave up 3 bases, with 12 bases separating them. CDR3 length: 14 amino acids. The germline CDR1 and CDR2 sequences are MNHNY and SVGAGI (reference sequence). In DNA, the CDR3 is TGTGCCAGCAGCCCAGGAGGCCATGGAAACACCATATATTTT. Encoded protein: CASSPGGHGNTIYF.

This clonotype was counted at least ten times. The rearrangement links TRBV7-8 to TRBJ2-5, with 12 bases aligning to TRBD2. V was clipped by 3 bases and J by 1 base; unmatched bases: 3. The germline gives CDR1 SGHVS, CDR2 FQNEAQ. CDR3 length: 16 amino acids. CDR3 sequence (DNA): TGTGCCAGCAGCTTCACTAGCGGGGGGCGCCAAGAGACCCAGTACTTC. It codes for CASSFTSGGRQETQYF.

This clonotype was recorded many times. The gene calls are TRBV7-9 and TRBJ1-2, with TRBD1 matching 9 bases. Looked up from germline, CDR1 is SEHNR and CDR2 is FQNEAQ (reference sequence). The CDR3 has 14 amino acids. The junction had 4 bases not matched to a gene; V was cut back by 2 bases and J by 6 bases. In DNA form, the CDR3 reads TGTGCCAGCAGCTTATTAACAGGGGGCCATGGCTACACCTTC. This encodes CASSLLTGGHGYTF.

Ten or more counts support this clonotype. The chain joins TRBV18 to TRBJ2-4; TRBD2 matches 8 bases. V shed 0 bases, J shed 8 bases, and the junction held 0 bases outside the gene matches. CDR1 and CDR2 (germline): KGHSH, LQKENI. The CDR3 is made up of 13 amino acids. The CDR3 DNA is TGTGCCAGCTCACCACCGACTAGCGACATTCAGTACTTC. It yields the protein CASSPPTSDIQYF.

This clonotype has more than one count but fewer than ten. This chain uses TRBV12-3 or TRBV12-4 with TRBJ1-1; 11 positions match TRBD1. The CDR3 runs 17 residues. Losses at the gene ends were 5 bases for V and 5 bases for J; bases not matched to a gene: 13. As DNA, the CDR3 is TGTGCCAGCAGTACCCGGACAGGGGGCGCCCCGGGGACTGAAGCTTTCTTT. It encodes CASSTRTGGAPGTEAFF.

This clonotype was observed a few times. CDR3 in DNA: TGCAGCGCCATGACAGGGGGGGCTGGCTACACCTTC. Its protein product is CSAMTGGAGYTF. The chain employs TRBV29-1 and TRBJ1-2; 9 bases map to TRBD1. This CDR3 has 12 amino acids. Germline V gene sequence: CDR1 SQVTM, CDR2 ANQGSEA. J was trimmed by 7 bases and V by 7 bases; bases with no gene match: 7.

This clonotype turned up a few times. This chain's CDR3 is CASSLDSSNQPQHF. CDR3 coding DNA: TGTGCCAGCAGCTTAGATTCTAGCAATCAGCCCCAGCATTTT. The chain joins TRBV7-9 to TRBJ1-5; D is undetermined. This CDR3 has 14 residues. V gave up 1 base and J gave up 0 bases, with 4 bases separating them. Germline CDR1 SEHNR, CDR2 FQNEAQ (reference sequence).

This clonotype showed up many times. The chain has TRBV11-1 and TRBJ2-1; 8 bases fit TRBD1. V shed 2 bases and J 1 base; nucleotides not matched to a gene: 7. From germline, CDR1 is SGHAT and CDR2 FQDESV (reference sequence). This CDR3 is built from 17 residues. In nucleotides, the CDR3 is TGTGCCAGCAGCTTAAACAGGGGGTTCAGGTCCTACAATGAGCAGTTCTTC. Translated: CASSLNRGFRSYNEQFF.

The chain has TRBV30 and TRBJ2-5; no clear D gene. The CDR3 covers 12 residues. Trimming pared 1 base from V and 4 bases from J, leaving 7 bases between. Germline V gene data show CDR1 as GTSNPN and CDR2 as SVGIG (reference sequence). CDR3 sequence: CAWSAPGETQYF. The CDR3, as DNA: TGTGCCTGGAGTGCGCCGGGAGAGACCCAGTACTTC. Using reference TRBV30 and TRBJ2-5 for the parts outside the CDR3, the full variable domain is SQTIHQWPATLVQPVGSPLSLECTVEGTSNPNLYWYRQAAGRGLQLLFYSVGIGQISSEVPQNLSASRPQDRQFILSSKKLLLSDSGFYLCAWSAPGETQYFGPGTRLLVL.

The chain combines TRBV6-2 or TRBV6-3 with TRBJ2-6; D is possibly TRBD1 or TRBD2 (5 bases each). CDR1 and CDR2 (germline): MNHEY, SVGEGT. V dropped 3 bases and J dropped 2 bases, with 8 bases sitting between them. This CDR3 region has 15 residues. As DNA, the CDR3 is TGTGCCAGCAGTTATCTGGGGGCTGGGGCCAACGTCCTGACTTTC. It specifies CASSYLGAGANVLTF.

This clonotype appeared many times. The chain is built from TRBV7-2 and TRBJ1-1; D unresolved. The V end was cut by 4 bases, the J end by 3 bases, with 12 bases between. This CDR3 has 14 amino acids. CDR1 is SGHTA, CDR2 FQGNSA, per germline. CDR3 nucleotide sequence: TGTGCCAGCAGCTCCTCGGGCGGGGACACTGAAGCTTTCTTT. Encoded protein: CASSSSGGDTEAFF. Based on the CDR3 plus reference TRBV7-2 and TRBJ1-1, the full variable domain is GAGVSQSPSNKVTEKGKDVELRCDPISGHTALYWYRQSLGQGLEFLIYFQGNSAPDKSGLPSDRFSAERTGGSVSTLTIQRTQQEDSAVYLCASSSSGGDTEAFFGQGTRLTVV.

Comment on this clonotype: Given a much more abundant clone one base away, this may be a read error. The gene calls are TRBV12-3 or TRBV12-4 and TRBJ2-7, with D tentatively TRBD1 (5 bases). The V end lost 5 bases, the J end lost 6 bases, and 20 bases lay between the germline ends. The CDR3 is 15 amino acids. The CDR3 bases are TGTGCCAGCAGTCCAAGACAGAGAAATTCTATCGAGCAGTACTTC. Translating gives CASSPRQRNSIEQYF.

At least ten counts were recorded for this clonotype. This rearrangement joins TRBV7-2 to TRBJ2-1; D call uncertain. Germline CDR1 is SGHTA and CDR2 is FQGNSA. The CDR3 is made up of 13 amino acids. The ends were cut back, 3 bases at V and 1 base at J, with 4 bases in the middle. The DNA of the CDR3 is TGTGCCAGCAGCTTGTCATCCTACAATGAGCAGTTCTTC. This encodes CASSLSSYNEQFF.

This clonotype was observed a few times. The CDR3 region is CASKPDSPYEQYF. The CDR3 DNA reads as TGTGCCAGCAAGCCGGACAGTCCCTACGAGCAGTACTTC. The genes are TRBV2 and TRBJ2-7; weak D call: TRBD1 (6 bases). Trimming stripped 7 bases from V and 2 bases from J, with 12 bases between. The CDR3 loop spans 13 amino acids. In germline, CDR1 is SNHLY, CDR2 FYNNEI.

CDR3 residues: CASSEGQANTGELFF. CDR3 nucleotides: TGTGCCAGCAGTGAGGGGCAGGCGAACACCGGGGAGCTGTTTTTT. V is TRBV6-4 and J is TRBJ2-2, with D possibly being TRBD1 (5 bases). Trimming shortened V by 3 bases and J by 0 bases, and 8 bases separated the two germline ends. CDR3 length equals 15 residues. Looked up from germline, CDR1 is MRHNA and CDR2 is SNTAGT.

The table lists this clonotype with many counts. This chain joins TRBV6-2 or TRBV6-3 and TRBJ2-7, with D tentatively TRBD1 (6 bases). CDR1 MNHEY and CDR2 SVGEGT come from the germline V gene. CDR3 size: 15 residues. With 6 bases removed from V and 5 bases from J, the gap between germline ends came to 20 bases. The CDR3 DNA sequence: TGTGCCAGCAGCGAGCCGCAGGGGATGAGGAACGAGCAGTACTTC. Residues: CASSEPQGMRNEQYF.